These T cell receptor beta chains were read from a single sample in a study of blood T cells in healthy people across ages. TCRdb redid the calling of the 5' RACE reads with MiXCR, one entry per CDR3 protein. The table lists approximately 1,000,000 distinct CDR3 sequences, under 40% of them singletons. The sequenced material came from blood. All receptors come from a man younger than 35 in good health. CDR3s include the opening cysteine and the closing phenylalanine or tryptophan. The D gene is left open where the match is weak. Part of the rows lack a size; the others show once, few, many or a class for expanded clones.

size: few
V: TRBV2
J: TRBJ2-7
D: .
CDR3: CASSALRTLPSYEQYF
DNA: TGTGCCAGCAGCGCACTAAGGACACTTCCCTCCTACGAGCAGTACTTC

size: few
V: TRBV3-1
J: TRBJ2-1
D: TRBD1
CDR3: CASSQGGQAYNEQFF
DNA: TGTGCCAGCAGCCAAGGGGGACAGGCCTACAATGAGCAGTTCTTC

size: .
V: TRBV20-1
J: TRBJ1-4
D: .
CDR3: CSARGAGANEKLFF
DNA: TGCAGTGCTAGGGGGGCCGGGGCTAATGAAAAACTGTTTTTT

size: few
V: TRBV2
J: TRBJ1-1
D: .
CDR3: CASSDWQNTEAFF
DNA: TGTGCCAGCAGTGATTGGCAAAACACTGAAGCTTTCTTT

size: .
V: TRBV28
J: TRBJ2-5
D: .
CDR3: CASSSVGEYQETQYF
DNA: TGTGCCAGCAGTTCCGTCGGGGAGTACCAAGAGACCCAGTACTTC

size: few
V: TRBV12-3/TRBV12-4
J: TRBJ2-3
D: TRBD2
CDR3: CASRALAGGYTDTQYF
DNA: TGTGCCAGCAGAGCTTTAGCGGGGGGATACACAGATACGCAGTATTTT

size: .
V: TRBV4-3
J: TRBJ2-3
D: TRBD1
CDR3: CASSQDFPGGEKQYF
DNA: TGCGCCAGCAGCCAAGACTTCCCAGGGGGAGAGAAGCAGTATTTT

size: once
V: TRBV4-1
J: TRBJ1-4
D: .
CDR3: CASSHGDEWELREKLFF
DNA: TGCGCCAGCAGCCATGGGGACGAATGGGAGCTGAGGGAAAAACTGTTTTTT

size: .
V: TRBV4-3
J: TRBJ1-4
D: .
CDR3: CASSPQYQGTKLFF
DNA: TGCGCCAGCAGCCCACAATATCAGGGAACAAAACTGTTTTTT

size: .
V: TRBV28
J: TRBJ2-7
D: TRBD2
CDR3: CASSSIAGDTYNEQYF
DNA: TGTGCCAGCAGCTCCATAGCGGGGGACACCTACAATGAGCAGTACTTC

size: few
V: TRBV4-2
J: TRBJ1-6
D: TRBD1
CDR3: CASSLRTGGNNSPLHF
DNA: TGTGCCAGCAGCCTCCGGACAGGGGGAAATAATTCACCCCTCCACTTT

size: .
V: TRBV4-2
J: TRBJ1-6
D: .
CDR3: CASSQEAAEGTINSPLHF
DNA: TGTGCCAGCAGCCAAGAGGCTGCAGAGGGGACGATTAATTCACCCCTCCACTTT

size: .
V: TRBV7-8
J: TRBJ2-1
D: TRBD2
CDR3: CASSLAQREGDEQFF
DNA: TGTGCCAGCAGCTTAGCGCAGAGGGAGGGAGATGAGCAGTTCTTC

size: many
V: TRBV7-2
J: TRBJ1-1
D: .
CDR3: CASSRTQGIGTEAFF
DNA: TGTGCCAGCAGCCGCACGCAGGGTATCGGCACTGAAGCTTTCTTT

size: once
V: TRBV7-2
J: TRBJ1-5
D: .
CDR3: CASRQTDNNQPRHF
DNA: TGTGCCAGCAGACAAACAGATAACAATCAGCCCCGGCATTTT

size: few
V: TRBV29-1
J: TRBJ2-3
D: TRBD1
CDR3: CSVATGASTDTQYF
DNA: TGCAGCGTGGCGACAGGGGCGAGCACAGATACGCAGTATTTT

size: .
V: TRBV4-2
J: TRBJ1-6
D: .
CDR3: CASSLEPPDTRNSPLHF
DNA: TGTGCCAGCAGCCTCGAACCCCCGGACACAAGAAATTCACCCCTCCACTTT

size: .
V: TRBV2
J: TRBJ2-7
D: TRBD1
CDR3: CASEPSQDRGNYEQYF
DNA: TGTGCCAGCGAGCCTTCCCAAGACAGGGGCAATTACGAGCAGTACTTC

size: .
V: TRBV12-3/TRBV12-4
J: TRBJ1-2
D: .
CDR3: CASSFLQGLLNYGYTF
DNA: TGTGCCAGCAGTTTTTTACAGGGTCTGCTTAACTATGGCTACACCTTC

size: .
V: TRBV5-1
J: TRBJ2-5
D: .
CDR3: CASSLVAGSVRETQYF
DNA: TGCGCCAGCAGCTTGGTAGCAGGATCCGTCCGAGAGACCCAGTACTTC

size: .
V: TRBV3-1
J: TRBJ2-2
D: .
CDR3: CASSQVPAANTGELFF
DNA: TGTGCCAGCAGCCAAGTCCCAGCGGCGAACACCGGGGAGCTGTTTTTT

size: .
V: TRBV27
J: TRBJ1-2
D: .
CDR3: CASSLSGNRGYGYTF
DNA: TGTGCCAGCAGTTTATCGGGGAATCGGGGCTATGGCTACACCTTC

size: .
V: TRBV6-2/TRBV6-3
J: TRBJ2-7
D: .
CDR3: CASSYTETCEQYF
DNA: TGTGCCAGCAGTTACACAGAAACCTGCGAGCAGTACTTC

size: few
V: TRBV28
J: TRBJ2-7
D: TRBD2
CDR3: CASSPGLVFGEQYF
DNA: TGTGCCAGCAGCCCGGGACTAGTTTTTGGCGAGCAGTACTTC

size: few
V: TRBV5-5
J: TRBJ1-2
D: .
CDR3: CASSFSNHLDGYTF
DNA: TGTGCCAGCAGCTTTTCGAACCACTTAGATGGCTACACCTTC

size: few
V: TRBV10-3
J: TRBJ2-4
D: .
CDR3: CAVKQEGPVSIQYF
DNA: TGTGCCGTCAAACAGGAGGGACCGGTGAGCATTCAGTACTTC

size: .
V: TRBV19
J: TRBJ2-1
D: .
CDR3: CASSEGLSSYNEQFF
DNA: TGTGCCAGTAGTGAGGGGCTGAGCTCCTACAATGAGCAGTTCTTC

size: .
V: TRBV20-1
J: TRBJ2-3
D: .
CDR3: CSARGQMGVNTDTQYF
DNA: TGCAGTGCTAGAGGGCAGATGGGGGTCAACACAGATACGCAGTATTTT

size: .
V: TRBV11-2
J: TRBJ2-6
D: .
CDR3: CASSLEVRGANVLTF
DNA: TGTGCCAGCAGCTTAGAAGTACGGGGGGCCAACGTCCTGACTTTC

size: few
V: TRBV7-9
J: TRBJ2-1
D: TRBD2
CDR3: CASSFGPTGGYNEQFF
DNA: TGTGCCAGCAGCTTTGGGCCGACGGGGGGATACAATGAGCAGTTCTTC

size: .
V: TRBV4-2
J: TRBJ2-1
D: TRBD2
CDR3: CASSQGTSGSGNEQFF
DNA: TGTGCCAGCAGCCAAGGGACTAGCGGGAGTGGAAATGAGCAGTTCTTC

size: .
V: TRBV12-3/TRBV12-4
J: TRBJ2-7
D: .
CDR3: CASSPRGAHEQYF
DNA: TGTGCCAGCAGTCCCAGGGGGGCCCACGAGCAGTACTTC

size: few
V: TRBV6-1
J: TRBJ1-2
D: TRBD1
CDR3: CASSEDWTGIDGYTF
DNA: TGTGCCAGCAGTGAAGACTGGACAGGGATCGACGGCTACACCTTC

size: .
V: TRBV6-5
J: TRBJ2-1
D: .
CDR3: CASTQKGYNEQFF
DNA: TGTGCCAGCACCCAAAAGGGCTACAATGAGCAGTTCTTC

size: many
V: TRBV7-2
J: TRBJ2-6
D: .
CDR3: CASSLVSGANVLTF
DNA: TGTGCCAGCAGCTTAGTCTCTGGGGCCAACGTCCTGACTTTC

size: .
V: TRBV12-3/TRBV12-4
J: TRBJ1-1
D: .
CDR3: CASEKSTEAFF
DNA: TGTGCCAGCGAAAAATCCACTGAAGCTTTCTTT

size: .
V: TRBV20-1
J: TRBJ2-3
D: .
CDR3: CSAYDPKGDGTDTQYF
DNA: TGCAGTGCTTACGACCCGAAGGGGGACGGGACAGATACGCAGTATTTT

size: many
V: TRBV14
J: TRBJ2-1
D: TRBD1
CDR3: CASSYRDRPYNEQFF
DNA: TGTGCCAGCAGCTACCGGGACAGGCCCTACAATGAGCAGTTCTTC

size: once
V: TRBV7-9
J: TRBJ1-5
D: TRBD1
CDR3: CASSLAYDRGDPYSNQPQHF
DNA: TGTGCCAGCAGCTTAGCCTACGACAGGGGGGATCCTTATAGCAATCAGCCCCAGCATTTT